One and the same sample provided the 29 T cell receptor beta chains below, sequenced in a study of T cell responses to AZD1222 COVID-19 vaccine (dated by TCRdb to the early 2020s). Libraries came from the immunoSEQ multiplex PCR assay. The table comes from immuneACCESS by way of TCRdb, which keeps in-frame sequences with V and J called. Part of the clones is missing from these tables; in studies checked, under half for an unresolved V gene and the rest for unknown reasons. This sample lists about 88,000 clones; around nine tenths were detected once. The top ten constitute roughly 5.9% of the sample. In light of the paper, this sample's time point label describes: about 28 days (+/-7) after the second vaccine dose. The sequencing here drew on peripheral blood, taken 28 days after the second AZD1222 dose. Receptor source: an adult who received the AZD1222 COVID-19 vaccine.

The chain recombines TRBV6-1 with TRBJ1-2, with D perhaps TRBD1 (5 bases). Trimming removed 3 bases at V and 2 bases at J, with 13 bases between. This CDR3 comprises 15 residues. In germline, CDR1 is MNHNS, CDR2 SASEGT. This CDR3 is CASSDPPGGNYGYTF. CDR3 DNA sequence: TGTGCCAGCAGTGATCCCCCCGGGGGGAACTATGGCTACACCTTC.

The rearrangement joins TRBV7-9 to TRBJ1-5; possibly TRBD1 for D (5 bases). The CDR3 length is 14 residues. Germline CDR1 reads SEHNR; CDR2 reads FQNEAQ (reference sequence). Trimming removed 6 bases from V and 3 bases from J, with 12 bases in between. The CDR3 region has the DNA TGTGCCAGCAGTTTGACAGAGTCCAATCAGCCCCAGCATTTT. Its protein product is CASSLTESNQPQHF.

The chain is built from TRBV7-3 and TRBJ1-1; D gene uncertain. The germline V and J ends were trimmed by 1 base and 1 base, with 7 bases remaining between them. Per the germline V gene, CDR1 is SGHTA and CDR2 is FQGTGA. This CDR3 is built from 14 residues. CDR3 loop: CASSLMSRNTEAFF. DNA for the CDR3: TGTGCCAGCAGCTTAATGTCCAGGAACACTGAAGCTTTCTTT.

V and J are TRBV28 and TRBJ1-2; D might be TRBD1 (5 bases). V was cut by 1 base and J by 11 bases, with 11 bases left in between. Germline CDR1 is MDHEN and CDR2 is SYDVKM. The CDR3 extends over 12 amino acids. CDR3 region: CASSLSIEGYTF. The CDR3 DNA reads TGTGCCAGCAGTTTATCCATAGAGGGGTACACCTTC.

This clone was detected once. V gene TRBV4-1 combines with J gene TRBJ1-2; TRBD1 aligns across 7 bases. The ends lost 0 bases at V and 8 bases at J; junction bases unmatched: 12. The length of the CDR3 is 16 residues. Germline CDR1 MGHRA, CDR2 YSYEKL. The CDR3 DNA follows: TGCGCCAGCAGCCAAGAGGCCGACAGGGCGAGGAGGGGCTACACCTTC. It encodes CASSQEADRARRGYTF.

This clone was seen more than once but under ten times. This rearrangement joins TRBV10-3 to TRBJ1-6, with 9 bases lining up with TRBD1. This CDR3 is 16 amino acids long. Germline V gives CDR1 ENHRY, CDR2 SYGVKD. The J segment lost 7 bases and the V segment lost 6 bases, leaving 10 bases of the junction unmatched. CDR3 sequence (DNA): TGTGCCATCAGCGACGGGACAGGGTCCGCAAATTCACCCCTCCACTTT. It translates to CAISDGTGSANSPLHF.

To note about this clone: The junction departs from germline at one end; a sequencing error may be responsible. Here the CDR3 DNA reads TGTGCCAGCAGCCCTCGGAGGGAGGGACCCGTAGTTTTT. It translates to CASSPRREGPVVF. J is TRBJ1-5 and V is TRBV5-6, with a possible D match to TRBD1 (5 bases). Germline lookup yields CDR1 SGHDT and CDR2 YYEEEE. This CDR3 is built from 13 residues.

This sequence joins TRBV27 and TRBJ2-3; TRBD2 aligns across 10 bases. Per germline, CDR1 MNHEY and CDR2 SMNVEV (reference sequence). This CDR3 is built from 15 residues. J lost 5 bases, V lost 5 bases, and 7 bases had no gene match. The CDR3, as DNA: TGTGCCAGCAGTGGCAGCGGGGGGGCTTTAGATACGCAGTATTTT. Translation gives CASSGSGGALDTQYF.

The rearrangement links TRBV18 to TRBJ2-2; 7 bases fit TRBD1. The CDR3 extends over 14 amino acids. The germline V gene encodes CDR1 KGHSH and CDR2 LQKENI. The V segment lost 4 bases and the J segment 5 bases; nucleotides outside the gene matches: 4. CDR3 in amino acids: CASSLSTGTGELFF. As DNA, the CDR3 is TGTGCCAGCTCACTATCGACAGGGACCGGGGAGCTGTTTTTT.

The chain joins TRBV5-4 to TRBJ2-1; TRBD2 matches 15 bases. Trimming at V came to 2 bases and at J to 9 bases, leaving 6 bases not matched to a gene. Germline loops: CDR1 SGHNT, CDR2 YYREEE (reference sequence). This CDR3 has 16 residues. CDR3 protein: CASSLRTSGGGGEQFF. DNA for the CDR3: TGTGCCAGCAGCTTAAGGACTAGCGGGGGGGGAGGTGAGCAGTTCTTC.

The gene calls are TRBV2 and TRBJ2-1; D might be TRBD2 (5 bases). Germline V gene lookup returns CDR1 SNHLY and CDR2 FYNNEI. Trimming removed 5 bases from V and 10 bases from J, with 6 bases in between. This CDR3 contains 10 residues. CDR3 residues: CASSTGEQFF. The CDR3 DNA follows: TGTGCCAGCAGTACGGGGGAGCAGTTCTTC. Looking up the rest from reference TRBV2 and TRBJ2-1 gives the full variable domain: EPEVTQTPSHQVTQMGQEVILRCVPISNHLYFYWYRQILGQKVEFLVSFYNNEISEKSEIFDDQFSVERPDGSNFTLKIRSTKLEDSAMYFCASSTGEQFFGPGTRLTVL.

CDR3 region: CASRSGVLNTEAFF. CDR3 nucleotide sequence: TGTGCCAGCAGGTCGGGGGTATTGAACACTGAAGCTTTCTTT. The chain carries TRBV6-5 and TRBJ1-1; D perhaps matches TRBD1 (5 bases). CDR3 length equals 14 residues. Looked up from germline, CDR1 is MNHEY and CDR2 is SVGAGI. V was cut by 6 bases and J by 0 bases, with 11 bases left in between.

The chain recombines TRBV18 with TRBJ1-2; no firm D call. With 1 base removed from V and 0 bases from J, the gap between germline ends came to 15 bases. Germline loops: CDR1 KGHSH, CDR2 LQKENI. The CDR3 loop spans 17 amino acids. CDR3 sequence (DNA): TGTGCCAGCTCACCACAGGAGTTGCAAAGCGCTAACTATGGCTACACCTTC. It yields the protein CASSPQELQSANYGYTF.

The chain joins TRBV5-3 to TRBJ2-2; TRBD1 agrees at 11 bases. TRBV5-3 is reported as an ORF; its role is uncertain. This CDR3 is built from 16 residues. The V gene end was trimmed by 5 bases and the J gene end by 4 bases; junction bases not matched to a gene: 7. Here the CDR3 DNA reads TGTGCCAGAAGTCTCACAGGGACAGGGGGCACCGGGGAGCTGTTTTTT. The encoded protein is CARSLTGTGGTGELFF.

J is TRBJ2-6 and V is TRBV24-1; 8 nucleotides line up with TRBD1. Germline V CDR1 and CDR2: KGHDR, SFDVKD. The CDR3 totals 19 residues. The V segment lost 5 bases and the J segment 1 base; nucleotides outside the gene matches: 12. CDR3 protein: CATSAAPGTGSSGANVLTF. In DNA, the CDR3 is TGTGCCACCAGTGCCGCCCCCGGGACAGGTTCTTCTGGGGCCAACGTCCTGACTTTC.

The CDR3 loop reads CASSPGTPSIYEQYF. CDR3 DNA: TGTGCCAGCTCACCAGGCACCCCTTCGATCTACGAGCAGTACTTC. The chain is built from TRBV18 and TRBJ2-7, with D hard to call. Trimming pared 2 bases from V and 3 bases from J, leaving 14 bases between. Germline-derived CDR1 and CDR2 are KGHSH and LQKENI. This CDR3 is 15 amino acids long.

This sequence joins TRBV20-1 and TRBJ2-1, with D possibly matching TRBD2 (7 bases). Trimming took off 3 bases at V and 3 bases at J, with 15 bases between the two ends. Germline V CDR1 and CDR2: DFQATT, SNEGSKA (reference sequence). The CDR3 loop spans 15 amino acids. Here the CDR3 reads CSASKVGGLYNEQFF. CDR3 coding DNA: TGCAGTGCTAGTAAGGTCGGGGGGCTCTACAATGAGCAGTTCTTC.

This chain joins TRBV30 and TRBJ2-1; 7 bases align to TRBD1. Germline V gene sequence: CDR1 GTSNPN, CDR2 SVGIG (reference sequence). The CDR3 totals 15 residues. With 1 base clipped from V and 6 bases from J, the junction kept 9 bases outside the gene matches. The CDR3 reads CAWSAGQAPGNEQFF. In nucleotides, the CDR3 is TGTGCCTGGAGTGCTGGACAGGCTCCGGGCAATGAGCAGTTCTTC.

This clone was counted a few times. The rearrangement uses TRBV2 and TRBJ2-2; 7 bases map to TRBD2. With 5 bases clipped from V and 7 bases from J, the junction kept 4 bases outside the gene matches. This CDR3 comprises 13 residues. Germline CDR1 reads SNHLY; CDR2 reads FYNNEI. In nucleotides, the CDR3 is TGTGCCAGCAGTCCAGCGGGGTACGGGGAGCTGTTTTTT. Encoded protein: CASSPAGYGELFF.

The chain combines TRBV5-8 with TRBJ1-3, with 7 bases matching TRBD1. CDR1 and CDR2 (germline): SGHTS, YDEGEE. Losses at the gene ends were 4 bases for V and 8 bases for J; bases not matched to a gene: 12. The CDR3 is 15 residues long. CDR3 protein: CASSPWDSPGDTIYF. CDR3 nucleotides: TGTGCCAGCAGCCCCTGGGACAGTCCAGGGGACACCATATATTTT.

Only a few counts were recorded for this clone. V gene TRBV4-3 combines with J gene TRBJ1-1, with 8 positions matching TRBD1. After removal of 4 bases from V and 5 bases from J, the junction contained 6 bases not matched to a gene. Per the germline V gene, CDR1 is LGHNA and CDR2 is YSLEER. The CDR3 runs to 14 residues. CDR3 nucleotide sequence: TGCGCCAGCAGCCGCAAACAGGGGGAGACTGAAGCTTTCTTT. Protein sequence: CASSRKQGETEAFF.

CDR3 in amino acids: CASSMRSNQEKLFF. DNA for the CDR3: TGTGCCAGCAGCATGAGGTCGAACCAGGAAAAACTGTTTTTT. J is TRBJ1-4 and V is TRBV2; D gene ambiguous. The CDR3 extends over 14 amino acids. Trimming took 6 bases from V and 8 from J, leaving 16 bases between them. Germline values: CDR1 SNHLY, CDR2 FYNNEI.

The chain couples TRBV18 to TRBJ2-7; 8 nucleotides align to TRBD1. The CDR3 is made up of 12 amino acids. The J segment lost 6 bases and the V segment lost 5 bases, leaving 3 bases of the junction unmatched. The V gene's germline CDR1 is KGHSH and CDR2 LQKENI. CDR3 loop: CASSTGTGEQYF. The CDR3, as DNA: TGTGCCAGCTCAACCGGGACAGGCGAGCAGTACTTC.

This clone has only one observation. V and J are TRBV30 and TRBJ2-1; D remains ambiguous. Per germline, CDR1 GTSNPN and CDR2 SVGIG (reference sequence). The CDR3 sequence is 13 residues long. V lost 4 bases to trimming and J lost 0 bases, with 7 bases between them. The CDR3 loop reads CAWTWSSYNEQFF. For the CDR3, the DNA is TGTGCCTGGACTTGGAGCTCCTACAATGAGCAGTTCTTC. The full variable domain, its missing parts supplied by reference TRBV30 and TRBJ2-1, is SQTIHQWPATLVQPVGSPLSLECTVEGTSNPNLYWYRQAAGRGLQLLFYSVGIGQISSEVPQNLSASRPQDRQFILSSKKLLLSDSGFYLCAWTWSSYNEQFFGPGTRLTVL.

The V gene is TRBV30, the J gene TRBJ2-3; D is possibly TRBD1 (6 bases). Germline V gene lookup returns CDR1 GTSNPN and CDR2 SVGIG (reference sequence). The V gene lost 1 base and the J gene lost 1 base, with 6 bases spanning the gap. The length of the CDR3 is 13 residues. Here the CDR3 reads CAWSEGGTDTQYF. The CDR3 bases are TGTGCCTGGAGTGAGGGGGGCACAGATACGCAGTATTTT.

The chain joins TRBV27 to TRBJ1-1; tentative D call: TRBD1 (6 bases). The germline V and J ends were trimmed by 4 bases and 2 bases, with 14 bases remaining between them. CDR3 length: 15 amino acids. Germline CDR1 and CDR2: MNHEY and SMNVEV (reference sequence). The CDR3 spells CASSSAQGDNTEAFF. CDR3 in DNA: TGTGCCAGCAGTTCGGCACAGGGAGATAACACTGAAGCTTTCTTT.

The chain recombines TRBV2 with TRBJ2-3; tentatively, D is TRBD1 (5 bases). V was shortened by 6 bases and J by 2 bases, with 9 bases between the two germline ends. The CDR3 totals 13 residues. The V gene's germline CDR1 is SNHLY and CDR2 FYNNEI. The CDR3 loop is CASSSGITDTQYF. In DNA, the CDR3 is TGTGCCAGCAGCTCAGGGATCACAGATACGCAGTATTTT.

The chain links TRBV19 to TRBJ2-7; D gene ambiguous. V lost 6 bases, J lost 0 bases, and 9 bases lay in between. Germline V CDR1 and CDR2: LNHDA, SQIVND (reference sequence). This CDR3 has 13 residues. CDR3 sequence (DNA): TGTGCCAGTAGAAGAAGGGACTCCTACGAGCAGTACTTC. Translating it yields CASRRRDSYEQYF.

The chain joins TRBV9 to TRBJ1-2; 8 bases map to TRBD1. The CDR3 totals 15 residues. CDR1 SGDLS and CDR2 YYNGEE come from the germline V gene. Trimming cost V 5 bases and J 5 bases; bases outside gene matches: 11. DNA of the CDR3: TGTGCCAGCAGAGAAGGACAGGGAGAGGGGTATGGCTACACCTTC. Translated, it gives CASREGQGEGYGYTF.